This T cell receptor (beta chain) was found in a study of response to subunit inactivated influenza vaccine. This clonotype was seen only a few times. Its specificity is not known. Study-level findings and limits: Each seasonal influenza vaccination, the authors suggested, recruits few new T cells.

The V segment lost 4 bases and the J segment 3 bases; nucleotides outside the gene matches: 4. Germline V gene sequence: CDR1 SNHLY, CDR2 FYNNEI. The CDR3 has 14 residues. In TCRdb, the RT-PCR reads were re-called with MiXCR into one record per CDR3 protein. The sample holds some 300,000 distinct CDR3 sequences, roughly 22% seen once. The rearrangement links TRBV2 to TRBJ2-7; TRBD1 aligns across 9 bases. The sample was PBMCs from blood, taken approximately 20 months after vaccination. This TCR derives from a man aged 50 to 69 who received an inactivated influenza vaccine. The CDR3 sequence is CASSAGTGIYEQYF. The CDR3 nucleotides read TGTGCCAGCAGTGCCGGGACAGGGATCTACGAGCAGTACTTC. Drawing the rest from reference TRBV2 and TRBJ2-7, the complete variable domain is EPEVTQTPSHQVTQMGQEVILRCVPISNHLYFYWYRQILGQKVEFLVSFYNNEISEKSEIFDDQFSVERPDGSNFTLKIRSTKLEDSAMYFCASSAGTGIYEQYFGPGTRLTVT.